This T cell receptor (beta chain) was recorded in a study of shared clonotypes between healthy human individuals. Whole-study context: A donor's plate count was three for CD4 naive and three for CD4 memory; CD8 naive had two and CD8 memory one.

Germline V CDR1 and CDR2: SEHNR, FQNEAQ (reference sequence). The V gene end was trimmed by 5 bases and the J gene end by 6 bases; junction bases not matched to a gene: 9. The CDR3 has 15 residues. The protocol was immunoSEQ multiplex PCR, while the TCRdb copy is restricted to in-frame clones and leaves out a portion. The sample includes roughly 1.5 million clones, around 98% seen only once; the top ten take roughly 0.4%. Within Nashville, Tennessee resided all donors, each a Caucasian adult. This TCR was sampled from a man aged 25-40 years in good health. The sample consisted of naive CD4+ T cells sorted from blood. Subset noted: CD45RA+ positively selected. This chain connects TRBV7-9 to TRBJ2-2; TRBD1 aligns across 7 bases. The CDR3, as DNA: TGTGCCAGCAGCCCCCCCTCAACAGGGGCCGGGGAGCTGTTTTTT. This translates into CASSPPSTGAGELFF.